This entry features one T cell receptor (beta chain) sequence. The antigen is undetermined. From blood, about 220-500 ng of genomic DNA served as TRB template. The CDR3 runs 15 residues. Germline trimming cut 3 bases from V and 0 bases from J; bases unmatched to any gene: 3. CDR1 is ENHRY and CDR2 is SYGVKD in the germline V gene. This sample stems from a study of T and B cells in COVID-19 patients. Study-level background: The recovered cohort's median age was approximately 37 years, versus 55 to 70 years in active infection. Study results and limitations: Exclusive to the recovered cohort were approximately 2,500 TCR clusters, 30 to 40 of them with low generation probability. Sorted SARS-CoV-2-responsive or tetramer+ T cells and CD4+, regulatory and CD8+ subsets were not yet sequenced.

BIOMED2 TRB-A/B primer pools were used in multiplex TRB PCR. TCRdb itself ran the multiplex PCR reads through MiXCR, one entry per CDR3 protein. Among 12,000 to 15,000 distinct CDR3 sequences listed, about 28% were seen once. The gene calls are TRBV10-3 and TRBJ2-7, with TRBD2 identical over 9 bases. The sequence was collected from a human donor who had recovered from COVID-19. Sequenced: blood. CDR3 sequence reads: CAISDQTSGSYEQYF. The CDR3 coding sequence is TGTGCCATCAGTGATCAGACTAGCGGCTCCTACGAGCAGTACTTC.